A single TCR beta chain is shown here with its context. The record originates from a study of blood T cell repertoires in COVID-19. Study processing details: Quantification of nucleated cells was approximated via reference gene primer amplification. Clones were sequenced by immunoSEQ multiplex PCR, and TCRdb holds only the in-frame ones, with some missing. That table gives V, J and clone size, and the DNA gave D and trimming. The data hold about 200,000 clones, with roughly 90% observed a single time. CDR3 length equals 14 residues. CDR1 SGDLS and CDR2 YYNGEE come from the germline V gene. The V gene end was trimmed by 4 bases and the J gene end by 7 bases; junction bases not matched to a gene: 9.

Sequencing used PBMCs or T cells enriched from blood (not recorded which). The gene calls are TRBV9 and TRBJ1-2, with TRBD1 matching over 8 bases. The sequence derives from a young woman who had recovered from COVID-19. CDR3 bases: TGTGCCAGCAGCCAGGGACAGGCCCTCCTTGGCTACACCTTC. Encoded protein: CASSQGQALLGYTF.